These 8 T cell receptor beta chains came from one sample sequenced in a study of blood T cell repertoires in COVID-19 (TCRdb year 2020). Library preparation was by the immunoSEQ multiplex PCR assay. TCRdb's version of the immuneACCESS table is confined to in-frame rearrangements and falls short of the full clone set. An unresolved V gene accounts for under half of the shortfall where checked; the remainder is of unknown origin. The sample contains hundreds of thousands of clones, 70% to 90% of them found a single time. The ten largest account for 3% to 3.5% of the sample. Sequences were obtained from PBMCs or T cells enriched from blood (not recorded which). The receptors here all came from a woman between 50 and 59 years old in a cohort exposed to, infected with or recovered from COVID-19 (not recorded which).

The chain has TRBV18 and TRBJ2-2, with a possible D match to TRBD1 (5 bases). From germline, CDR1 is KGHSH and CDR2 LQKENI. The CDR3 length is 15 residues. Trimming pared 3 bases from V and 1 base from J, leaving 9 bases between. The CDR3 DNA is TGTGCCAGCTCACCCCAGGGTAGGAACACCGGGGAGCTGTTTTTT. Its protein product is CASSPQGRNTGELFF.

The V gene is TRBV2, the J gene TRBJ1-1; possibly TRBD1 for D (6 bases). Trimming stripped 5 bases from V and 2 bases from J, with 15 bases between. The CDR3 runs 15 residues. The germline gives CDR1 SNHLY, CDR2 FYNNEI. CDR3 amino acids: CASSQNREGNTEAFF. CDR3 nucleotide sequence: TGTGCCAGCAGTCAAAACAGGGAGGGTAACACTGAAGCTTTCTTT.

This clone was seen a single time. The chain uses TRBV7-9 and TRBJ2-7; D might be TRBD2 (6 bases). Germline-derived CDR1 and CDR2 are SEHNR and FQNEAQ (reference sequence). CDR3 length: 15 amino acids. Deletions cut 5 bases from V and 4 bases from J, with 18 bases between. CDR3 in amino acids: CASSPAEGLIYEQYF. The CDR3 DNA reads TGTGCCAGCAGCCCGGCGGAGGGGCTAATATACGAGCAGTACTTC.

The chain links TRBV4-3 to TRBJ2-1; possible D gene TRBD2, 6 bases. This CDR3 contains 15 residues. V dropped 4 bases and J dropped 0 bases, with 10 bases sitting between them. Germline V gene sequence: CDR1 LGHNA, CDR2 YSLEER. CDR3 loop: CASSLGGASYNEQFF. CDR3 sequence (DNA): TGCGCCAGCAGCCTAGGAGGGGCCTCCTACAATGAGCAGTTCTTC.

J is TRBJ1-2 and V is TRBV28; D call uncertain. Per germline, CDR1 MDHEN and CDR2 SYDVKM. This CDR3 spans 15 amino acids. The V gene lost 6 bases and the J gene lost 8 bases, with 22 bases spanning the gap. The CDR3 region is CASSFAKQFSPGYTF. The DNA of the CDR3 is TGTGCCAGCAGCTTCGCCAAACAGTTTTCCCCGGGCTACACCTTC.

This chain connects TRBV21-1 to TRBJ1-6; the table's D call, TRBD1, was not checked against the DNA. TRBV21-1 is a pseudogene segment. This CDR3 has 16 residues. CDR3 region: CASSMAPRTGKSPLHF. The CDR3 DNA follows: TGTGCCAGCAGTATGGCCCCCCGGACAGGTAAATCACCCCTCCACTTT.

V and J are TRBV7-2 and TRBJ1-6; tentative D call: TRBD1 (5 bases). V shed 5 bases and J shed 10 bases, with 18 bases lying between them. In germline, CDR1 is SGHTA, CDR2 FQGNSA. The CDR3 spans 15 residues. CDR3 bases: TGTGCCAGCAGCCTCATGCGGGGGTCCGGGTCACCCCTCCACTTT. It is translated as CASSLMRGSGSPLHF.

V gene TRBV6-5 combines with J gene TRBJ2-1, with 9 bases identical to TRBD1. The germline V gene has CDR1 MNHEY and CDR2 SVGAGI. CDR3 length equals 14 residues. With V trimmed by 7 bases and J by 3 bases, 4 bases remained unmatched. The CDR3 sequence is CASKGGQGYNEQFF. CDR3 bases: TGTGCCAGCAAAGGGGGACAGGGCTACAATGAGCAGTTCTTC.